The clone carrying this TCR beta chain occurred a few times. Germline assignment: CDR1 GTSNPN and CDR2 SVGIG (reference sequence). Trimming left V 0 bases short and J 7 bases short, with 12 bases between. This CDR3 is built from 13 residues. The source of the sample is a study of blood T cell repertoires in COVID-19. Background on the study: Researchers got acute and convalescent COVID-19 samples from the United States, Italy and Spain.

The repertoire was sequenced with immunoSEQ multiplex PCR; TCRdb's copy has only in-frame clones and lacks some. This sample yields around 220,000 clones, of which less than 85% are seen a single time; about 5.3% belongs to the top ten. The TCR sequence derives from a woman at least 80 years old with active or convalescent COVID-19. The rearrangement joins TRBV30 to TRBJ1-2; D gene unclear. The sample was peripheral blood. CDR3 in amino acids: CAWSVHSGSGYTF. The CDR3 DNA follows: TGTGCCTGGAGTGTACATTCAGGTAGTGGCTACACCTTC.